The 31 T cell receptor beta chains below were found in one sample sequenced in a study of T cells in Graves' hyperthyroidism and ophthalmopathy. RNA transcripts were the template for amplifying TCR beta CDR3 regions. A first-round RT-PCR of the TCR CDR3 used the HTBI primer set. Each CDR3 protein is one row after TCRdb ran MiXCR on the multiplex PCR reads. This sample has 530,000 or so distinct CDR3 sequences, with around 42% found just once. Sequenced material: peripheral blood or thyroid tissue (not recorded which). The origin of the receptors is a woman aged 18 to 35 with Graves' hyperthyroidism.

In its sample, this clonotype was seen once. Given a much more abundant clone one base away, this may be a read error. CDR3 sequence (DNA): TGTGCCAGCAGTTCTAGGGGGAGTTGGTACGAGCAGTACTTC. Protein sequence: CASSSRGSWYEQYF. The rearrangement links TRBV12-3 or TRBV12-4 to TRBJ2-7, with D perhaps TRBD1 (6 bases). The CDR3 runs to 14 residues. Trimming left V 4 bases short and J 4 bases short, with 14 bases between.

V is TRBV20-1 and J is TRBJ2-7, with D possibly being TRBD2 (6 bases). The CDR3 has 13 residues. V was clipped by 3 bases and J by 6 bases, with 15 bases between them. Germline CDR1 and CDR2: DFQATT and SNEGSKA (reference sequence). As DNA, the CDR3 is TGCAGTGCTAGGGGGAGGAAGGGAATCGAGCAGTACTTC. It specifies CSARGRKGIEQYF.

This clonotype was found once. V is TRBV20-1 and J is TRBJ1-6; TRBD1 matches 7 bases. Germline V CDR1 and CDR2: DFQATT, SNEGSKA (reference sequence). Germline trimming cut 7 bases from V and 6 bases from J; bases unmatched to any gene: 6. The CDR3 length is 13 residues. The DNA for the CDR3 is TGCAGTGGTGTTAGGGGGCTTAATTCACCCCTCCACTTT. Encoded protein: CSGVRGLNSPLHF.

This clonotype was detected ten times or more. This chain uses TRBV24-1 with TRBJ2-2; no firm D call. The CDR3 covers 13 residues. Germline V gene sequence: CDR1 KGHDR, CDR2 SFDVKD. The V and J ends lost 7 bases and 4 bases respectively, with 9 bases between them. The CDR3 loop reads CATRPASTGELFF. The CDR3 bases are TGTGCCACCAGACCCGCCAGCACCGGGGAGCTGTTTTTT.

This clonotype came up many times. This chain's CDR3 is CASSEARLHSYEQYF. DNA of the CDR3: TGTGCCAGCAGTGAAGCAAGGCTCCACTCCTACGAGCAGTACTTC. The rearrangement uses TRBV6-1 and TRBJ2-7; D gene uncertain. Germline CDR1 and CDR2: MNHNS and SASEGT. V lost 0 bases, J lost 0 bases, and 9 bases lay in between. This CDR3 is 15 amino acids long.

The J gene is TRBJ2-1, the V gene TRBV7-9, with 12 bases aligning to TRBD2. CDR3 length: 17 amino acids. CDR1 and CDR2 (germline): SEHNR, FQNEAQ (reference sequence). Trimming took 5 bases from V and 6 from J; bases not matched to a gene: 11. The CDR3 DNA follows: TGTGCCAGCAGCCCGAGACTAGCGGGAGTTTTGCGCAATGAGCAGTTCTTC. Its protein product is CASSPRLAGVLRNEQFF.

This clonotype has at least ten counts. CDR3 in DNA: TGTGCCAGCAGCTTATTAGGCTCTGGGGCCAACGTCCTGACTTTC. Translated: CASSLLGSGANVLTF. The chain has TRBV7-3 and TRBJ2-6, with unresolved D. V was clipped by 2 bases and J by 0 bases, with 5 bases between them. Germline CDR1 and CDR2: SGHTA and FQGTGA. The CDR3 spans 15 residues.

As for this clonotype: A much larger clone lies a single base off, so this may be a read error. This chain links TRBV27 with TRBJ1-5, with D perhaps matching TRBD1 (5 bases). Germline V gives CDR1 MNHEY, CDR2 SMNVEV (reference sequence). The V end lost 0 bases, the J end lost 9 bases, and 15 bases lay between the germline ends. This CDR3 is built from 15 residues. CDR3 sequence reads: CASSLSEGTGGPQHF. CDR3 DNA: TGTGCCAGCAGTTTATCGGAAGGGACGGGAGGGCCCCAGCATTTT.

The chain employs TRBV20-1 and TRBJ2-1; 15 bases line up with TRBD2. V shed 6 bases, J shed 2 bases, and the junction held 5 bases outside the gene matches. This CDR3 has 16 residues. Germline V gives CDR1 DFQATT, CDR2 SNEGSKA (reference sequence). CDR3 protein: CSATGTSGRTYNEQFF. The CDR3 region has the DNA TGCAGTGCAACCGGGACTAGCGGGAGGACCTACAATGAGCAGTTCTTC.

The chain joins TRBV29-1 to TRBJ2-2; 8 bases are a match to TRBD2. The CDR3 has 13 residues. Germline V gene sequence: CDR1 SQVTM, CDR2 ANQGSEA. After removal of 7 bases from V and 4 bases from J, the junction contained 5 bases not matched to a gene. CDR3 amino acids: CSGRAGVTGELFF. CDR3 in DNA: TGCAGCGGGAGAGCGGGGGTCACCGGGGAGCTGTTTTTT.

This clonotype was found many times. This rearrangement joins TRBV6-5 to TRBJ2-6; the D gene is possibly TRBD1 (7 bases). CDR1 MNHEY and CDR2 SVGAGI come from the germline V gene. CDR3 length: 18 residues. V dropped 6 bases and J dropped 0 bases, with 18 bases sitting between them. The CDR3 loop is CASRLVAGQISGANVLTF. CDR3 sequence (DNA): TGTGCCAGCAGACTAGTCGCGGGACAGATCTCTGGGGCCAACGTCCTGACTTTC.

CDR3 loop: CASSFEDNEQFF. The DNA of the CDR3 is TGTGCCAGCAGTTTTGAAGACAATGAGCAGTTCTTC. This chain joins TRBV12-3 or TRBV12-4 and TRBJ2-7; D uncertain. The J call may be mistaken, given a closer DNA end match to TRBJ2-1. The CDR3 spans 12 residues.

This clonotype appeared many times. V gene TRBV15 combines with J gene TRBJ1-3; D uncertain. Trimming pared 1 base from V and 7 bases from J, leaving 17 bases between. The CDR3 runs to 16 residues. CDR1 is LNHNV and CDR2 is YYDKDF in the germline V gene (reference sequence). The CDR3 protein is CATSRAIYRFGNTIYF. In DNA, the CDR3 is TGTGCCACCAGCAGAGCCATCTACCGTTTCGGCAACACCATATATTTT. Filled out from reference TRBV15 and TRBJ1-3, the complete variable domain reads DAMVIQNPRYQVTQFGKPVTLSCSQTLNHNVMYWYQQKSSQAPKLLFHYYDKDFNNEADTPDNFQSRRPNTSFCFLDIRSPGLGDTAMYLCATSRAIYRFGNTIYFGEGSWLTVV.

V gene TRBV11-1 combines with J gene TRBJ2-6, with 8 bases aligning to TRBD1. Germline V gives CDR1 SGHAT, CDR2 FQDESV (reference sequence). The CDR3 covers 15 residues. The J segment lost 4 bases and the V segment lost 6 bases, leaving 5 bases of the junction unmatched. This CDR3 is CASSPRDRGANVLTF. Here the CDR3 DNA reads TGTGCCAGCAGTCCTCGGGACAGGGGGGCCAACGTCCTGACTTTC.

This clonotype was observed many times. The genes are TRBV6-5 and TRBJ2-7, with no clear D. Per germline, CDR1 MNHEY and CDR2 SVGAGI. This CDR3 comprises 14 residues. Trimming shortened V by 2 bases and J by 1 base, and 9 bases separated the two germline ends. The CDR3 DNA reads TGTGCCAGCAGTTACGGCGTGGGGTCCTACGAGCAGTACTTC. Translated, it gives CASSYGVGSYEQYF.

This clonotype was seen a few times. This chain uses TRBV2 with TRBJ2-3; no reliable D call. The ends were cut back, 9 bases at V and 2 bases at J, with 12 bases in the middle. The CDR3 runs to 13 residues. Germline V CDR1 and CDR2: SNHLY, FYNNEI. CDR3 nucleotides: TGTGCCAGTAAAAACGGTAACACAGATACGCAGTATTTT. Its translation: CASKNGNTDTQYF.

This chain joins TRBV12-3 or TRBV12-4 and TRBJ2-7; 8 bases fit TRBD1. The J segment lost 6 bases and the V segment lost 6 bases, leaving 7 bases of the junction unmatched. The CDR3 covers 13 residues. CDR3 coding DNA: TGTGCCAGCAGCCTACAGGGGGAGCGCGAGCAGTACTTC. Its protein is CASSLQGEREQYF.

In its sample, this clonotype was seen many times. The gene calls are TRBV24-1 and TRBJ2-5; the D gene could be TRBD1 or TRBD2 (6 bases each). Germline lookup yields CDR1 KGHDR and CDR2 SFDVKD. V lost 0 bases to trimming and J lost 5 bases, with 9 bases between them. This CDR3 is built from 14 residues. The CDR3 sequence: CATSDLLGGETQYF. For the CDR3, the DNA is TGTGCCACCAGTGATTTGTTGGGGGGCGAGACCCAGTACTTC.

This clonotype occurred once. A read error may be the cause here, since a much bigger clone is one base away. V is TRBV28 and J is TRBJ2-7; no definite D call. Trimming took off 3 bases at V and 5 bases at J, with 11 bases between the two ends. CDR1 is MDHEN, CDR2 SYDVKM, per germline. The CDR3 loop spans 13 amino acids. The DNA of the CDR3 is TGTGCCAGCAGTTTTACATCCACCAACGAGCAGTACTTC. It yields the protein CASSFTSTNEQYF.

This clonotype came up many times. The V call is TRBV25-1, the J call TRBJ1-6, with a possible D match to TRBD1 (5 bases). The length of the CDR3 is 15 residues. The germline gives CDR1 MGHDK, CDR2 SYGVNS. The V and J ends lost 0 bases and 6 bases respectively, with 9 bases between them. In DNA form, the CDR3 reads TGTGCCAGCAGTGAATATCCAGGGCGTAATTCACCCCTCCACTTT. Protein: CASSEYPGRNSPLHF. Together with reference TRBV25-1 and TRBJ1-6, the CDR3 gives the full variable domain: EADIYQTPRYLVIGTGKKITLECSQTMGHDKMYWYQQDPGMELHLIHYSYGVNSTEKGDLSSESTVSRIRTEHFPLTLESARPSHTSQYLCASSEYPGRNSPLHFGNGTRLTVT.

This clonotype was seen many times. V usage is TRBV2 and J usage is TRBJ1-2; D gene unclear. The CDR3 runs 12 residues. The V end was cut by 7 bases, the J end by 8 bases, with 14 bases between. CDR1 is SNHLY and CDR2 is FYNNEI in the germline V gene. CDR3 in amino acids: CASNLGSGGYTF. The CDR3, as DNA: TGTGCCAGCAACCTAGGCAGTGGGGGCTACACCTTC. The full variable domain, its missing parts supplied by reference TRBV2 and TRBJ1-2, is EPEVTQTPSHQVTQMGQEVILRCVPISNHLYFYWYRQILGQKVEFLVSFYNNEISEKSEIFDDQFSVERPDGSNFTLKIRSTKLEDSAMYFCASNLGSGGYTFGSGTRLTVV.

The chain links TRBV19 to TRBJ1-6; TRBD1 might be the D (5 bases). Germline CDR1 is LNHDA and CDR2 is SQIVND (reference sequence). The CDR3 length is 14 residues. The V end lost 3 bases, the J end lost 17 bases, and 20 bases lay between the germline ends. CDR3 sequence reads: CASSIPPKGRRFHF. CDR3 bases: TGTGCCAGTAGTATCCCCCCTAAGGGGAGGAGGTTCCACTTT.

Here the CDR3 DNA reads TGTGCCAGCAGGTCTCAGGGGTCCAATCAGCCCCAGCATTTT. Translating it yields CASRSQGSNQPQHF. The gene calls are TRBV12-3 or TRBV12-4 and TRBJ1-5; tentatively, D is TRBD1 (6 bases). This CDR3 region has 14 residues. Between the trimmed V and J ends, which lost 6 bases and 3 bases, there was a span of 12 bases.

A few counts support this clonotype. The rearrangement joins TRBV9 to TRBJ2-6; D not certain. V lost 5 bases to trimming and J lost 0 bases, with 12 bases between them. CDR1 SGDLS and CDR2 YYNGEE come from the germline V gene. This CDR3 region has 16 residues. This chain's CDR3 is CASSLAVYSGANVLTF. In DNA form, the CDR3 reads TGTGCCAGCAGTTTGGCCGTCTACTCTGGGGCCAACGTCCTGACTTTC. Looking up the rest from reference TRBV9 and TRBJ2-6 gives the full variable domain: DSGVTQTPKHLITATGQRVTLRCSPRSGDLSVYWYQQSLDQGLQFLIQYYNGEERAKGNILERFSAQQFPDLHSELNLSSLELGDSALYFCASSLAVYSGANVLTFGAGSRLTVL.

This clonotype was counted many times. The chain is built from TRBV18 and TRBJ2-5; D unresolved. CDR3 size: 12 residues. Germline V CDR1 and CDR2: KGHSH, LQKENI. Between the trimmed V and J ends, which lost 3 bases and 5 bases, there was a span of 7 bases. CDR3 in DNA: TGTGCCAGCTCACCCGTCGGGGAGACCCAGTACTTC. It specifies CASSPVGETQYF.

In regard to this clonotype: This may arise from a read error, as a much more abundant clone is one base away. V is TRBV19 and J is TRBJ1-1, with D uncertain. In germline, CDR1 is LNHDA, CDR2 SQIVND (reference sequence). CDR3 length equals 15 residues. V shed 1 base and J shed 6 bases, with 15 bases lying between them. CDR3 region: CASSIGHLTIPEAFF. The CDR3 bases are TGTGCCAGTAGTATAGGCCACCTGACAATTCCTGAAGCTTTCTTT.

This clonotype was seen many times. This chain uses TRBV7-9 with TRBJ1-1; possible D gene TRBD1, 6 bases. V lost 5 bases to trimming and J lost 11 bases, with 18 bases between them. The CDR3 is 13 amino acids. In germline, CDR1 is SEHNR, CDR2 FQNEAQ (reference sequence). The CDR3 nucleotides are TGTGCCAGCAGCAACGCGCAGGCAGGGGTGGCTTTCTTT. It codes for CASSNAQAGVAFF.

This clonotype showed up many times. The genes are TRBV7-9 and TRBJ1-1; 7 bases agree with TRBD1. The CDR3 consists of 15 residues. Germline V gene lookup returns CDR1 SEHNR and CDR2 FQNEAQ (reference sequence). V trimming: 6 bases; J trimming: 1 base; junction bases outside the gene matches: 8. In DNA, the CDR3 is TGTGCCAGCAGTCAAGGGGACAGTGAGAACACTGAAGCTTTCTTT. This translates into CASSQGDSENTEAFF.

The table lists this clonotype with many counts. J is TRBJ1-4 and V is TRBV6-5; D is ambiguous. The CDR3 runs to 14 residues. Trimming shortened V by 0 bases and J by 5 bases, and 7 bases separated the two germline ends. The germline V gene has CDR1 MNHEY and CDR2 SVGAGI. The CDR3 loop reads CASSYSRTNEKLFF. CDR3 nucleotides: TGTGCCAGCAGTTACTCTAGAACCAATGAAAAACTGTTTTTT.

This CDR3 reads CSASSDTIYEQYF. In nucleotides, the CDR3 is TGCAGTGCCAGCAGTGACACCATTTACGAGCAGTACTTC. This sequence joins TRBV20-1 and TRBJ2-7; D not resolved. V was shortened by 6 bases and J by 4 bases, with 16 bases between the two germline ends. The CDR3 has 13 amino acids. CDR1 and CDR2 (germline): DFQATT, SNEGSKA (reference sequence).

This clonotype occurred many times. This chain uses TRBV20-1 with TRBJ1-1, with 10 positions matching TRBD1. The V gene end was trimmed by 6 bases and the J gene end by 4 bases; junction bases not matched to a gene: 5. CDR1 is DFQATT and CDR2 is SNEGSKA in the germline V gene (reference sequence). The CDR3 spans 13 residues. The CDR3 loop reads CSAADRGSTEAFF. CDR3 sequence (DNA): TGCAGTGCCGCGGACAGGGGGAGCACTGAAGCTTTCTTT.